This section outlines one T cell receptor (beta chain) sequence together with its context. Its target is not known. The CDR3 is 15 residues long. Germline CDR1 is MGHRA and CDR2 is YSYEKL. Deletions cut 1 base from V and 2 bases from J, with 10 bases between. PCR used 60 Vbeta primers and 13 Jbeta primers. Using immunoSEQ multiplex PCR, the repertoire was profiled, and TCRdb retains in-frame clones only, with some absent. The sample holds about 180,000 clones, about four fifths seen once. The data stem from a study of cytomegalovirus exposure and HLA in healthy donors. Study results and limitations: Further analysis was carried out later, and it showed several of the most significant clusters appearing linked to common viral pathogens. Upon later analysis, HLA-associated TCR beta chains proved more clonally expanded than other, equally common chains.

This TCR was sampled from a girl aged 5-17 years in good health and CMV-seropositive. What was sequenced was PBMCs. The chain uses TRBV4-1 and TRBJ2-3; the D gene is possibly TRBD2 (5 bases). CDR3 residues: CASSQGRTLTDTQYF. In DNA, the CDR3 is TGCGCCAGCAGCCAAGGACGGACTCTCACAGATACGCAGTATTTT.